This T cell receptor beta chain was documented in a study of human T cells and chemical hapten exposure. Sample time point: healthy volunteer bleed at 6 weeks. Someone pulled total RNA out of unfractionated whole blood. With 1 base removed from V and 5 bases from J, the gap between germline ends came to 11 bases. This CDR3 is 14 amino acids long. Germline V lookup: CDR1 SGHTA, CDR2 FQGNSA. TCRdb re-derived calls from the RACE reads in MiXCR, one entry per CDR3 protein. The repertoire has 30,000 to 40,000 distinct CDR3 sequences, 4.5% to 5.5% of them found once; the top ten carry roughly 13%. The sample taken for sequencing was whole blood. The rearrangement links TRBV7-2 to TRBJ2-5; D is undetermined. This clonotype was obtained from a human donor in good health. Some clones in this sample may be carry-over from other donors' samples. The CDR3 DNA follows: TGTGCCAGCAGCTTAGTTGCAGTCGGGGAGACCCAGTACTTC. It yields the protein CASSLVAVGETQYF.